Listed below are T cell receptor beta chains from one sample, sequenced in a study of blood T cell repertoires in COVID-19. Sequencing used immunoSEQ multiplex PCR; TCRdb keeps in-frame clones, though not all of them. The table shows about 170,000 clones, with around two thirds occurring only once. The sample was peripheral blood. All receptors derive from a woman older than 75 with acute or convalescent COVID-19. Each CDR3 is given with its conserved first and last residue. A D gene is named only where the DNA matches it firmly. Only part of the rows carry a size: once, few, many, or a class if the clone is expanded.

>NA|TRBV27|NA|TRBJ2-5
CASSFRLGETQYF
TGTGCCAGCAGTTTCCGCCTAGGAGAGACCCAGTACTTC
>NA|TRBV6-2/TRBV6-3|NA|TRBJ1-2
CASSPLGGLGGYTF
TGTGCCAGCAGCCCCCTCGGGGGGTTAGGTGGCTACACCTTC
>NA|TRBV19|TRBD2|TRBJ2-2
CASSIGSGANTGELFF
TGTGCCAGTAGTATAGGCAGCGGGGCGAACACCGGGGAGCTGTTTTTT
>NA|TRBV28|NA|TRBJ2-7
CASSSPQAPGNEQYF
TGTGCCAGCAGTTCCCCACAGGCCCCTGGGAACGAGCAGTACTTC
>NA|TRBV10-3|NA|TRBJ2-3
CAISRTSTDTQYF
TGTGCCATCAGTCGGACTAGCACAGATACGCAGTATTTT
>NA|TRBV13|TRBD2|TRBJ2-1
CASSWTSPYNEQFF
TGTGCCAGCAGCTGGACTAGCCCCTACAATGAGCAGTTCTTC
>NA|TRBV19|TRBD2|TRBJ2-1
CASSSGTSGSGVGYNEQFF
TGTGCCAGTAGTTCAGGGACTAGCGGGAGTGGGGTGGGCTACAATGAGCAGTTCTTC
>once|TRBV9|TRBD2|TRBJ2-5
CASSAGLLAGIETQYF
TGTGCCAGCAGCGCGGGTTTACTAGCGGGCATAGAGACCCAGTACTTC
>NA|TRBV7-8|NA|TRBJ1-1
CASSSTQGYTEAFF
TGTGCCAGCAGCTCAACTCAGGGGTACACTGAAGCTTTCTTT
>NA|TRBV11-3|TRBD2|TRBJ2-3
CASSWGLAGDTQYF
TGTGCCAGCAGCTGGGGACTAGCAGGAGATACGCAGTATTTT
>NA|TRBV19|TRBD2|TRBJ2-2
CARTKGTSTKTTGELFF
TGTGCCAGAACTAAAGGGACTAGCACTAAGACCACCGGGGAGCTGTTTTTT
>NA|TRBV5-4|NA|TRBJ1-2
CASSHTLNGYTF
TGTGCCAGCAGTCACACCTTAAATGGCTACACCTTC
>NA|TRBV2|TRBD1|TRBJ1-6
CASSKTDRGLGSPLHF
TGTGCCAGCAGTAAGACTGACAGGGGGTTGGGTTCACCCCTCCACTTT
>NA|TRBV5-3|NA|TRBJ2-2
CARSPCEAGELFF
TGTGCCAGAAGCCCGTGTGAGGCCGGGGAGCTGTTTTTT
>few|TRBV30|NA|TRBJ1-4
CAWSGEGPNEKLFF
TGTGCCTGGAGTGGGGAGGGTCCTAATGAAAAACTGTTTTTT
>once|TRBV5-1|NA|TRBJ1-2
CASSLAENYGYTF
TGCGCCAGCAGCTTGGCGGAGAACTATGGCTACACCTTC
>NA|TRBV6-5|NA|TRBJ2-1
CASRRFSYNEQFF
TGTGCCAGCAGGAGGTTCTCCTACAATGAGCAGTTCTTC
>NA|TRBV28|TRBD1|TRBJ2-7
CASSLPQGQGSEQYF
TGTGCCAGCAGTTTGCCACAAGGACAGGGAAGCGAGCAGTACTTC
>NA|TRBV29-1|NA|TRBJ2-2
CSVGPRGGGTGELFF
TGCAGCGTTGGTCCCCGGGGAGGAGGAACCGGGGAGCTGTTTTTT
>NA|TRBV28|TRBD1|TRBJ1-4
CASTTPGGGEKLFF
TGTGCCAGCACCACCCCAGGGGGAGGAGAAAAACTGTTTTTT
>NA|TRBV13|NA|TRBJ1-2
CASSFGGHYGYTF
TGTGCCAGCAGCTTCGGGGGGCACTATGGCTACACCTTC
>NA|TRBV9|NA|TRBJ2-1
CASNKADYNEQFF
TGTGCCAGCAATAAAGCGGATTACAATGAGCAGTTCTTC
>NA|TRBV5-4|TRBD1|TRBJ2-5
CASRQGTGGETQYF
TGTGCCAGCAGGCAAGGGACAGGGGGGGAGACCCAGTACTTC
>NA|TRBV19|TRBD1|TRBJ1-5
CASSRTGDQPQHF
TGTGCCAGTAGTAGGACAGGGGATCAGCCCCAGCATTTT
>NA|TRBV3-1/TRBV3-2|NA|TRBJ2-7
CASSQFLGSGESSYEQYF
TGTGCCAGCAGCCAATTTCTTGGGAGCGGAGAGAGCTCCTACGAGCAGTACTTC
>NA|TRBV14|NA|TRBJ2-2
CASNRNSNTGELFF
TGTGCCAGCAACCGAAACTCGAACACCGGGGAGCTGTTTTTT
>NA|TRBV6-5|TRBD2|TRBJ2-5
CASSYSSGGQETQYF
TGTGCCAGCAGTTACTCCTCCGGGGGGCAAGAGACCCAGTACTTC
>NA|TRBV9|NA|TRBJ2-2
CASSERSLTGELFF
TGTGCCAGCAGCGAGAGAAGCCTGACCGGGGAGCTGTTTTTT
>NA|TRBV5-1|NA|TRBJ2-2
CASRSGLLNTGELFF
TGCGCCAGCCGCTCCGGACTATTGAACACCGGGGAGCTGTTTTTT
>NA|TRBV28|NA|TRBJ2-3
CASSFLAGRGDTQYF
TGTGCCAGCAGTTTTCTTGCGGGGCGCGGAGATACGCAGTATTTT
>few|TRBV28|NA|TRBJ2-7
CASSPPDGVEGSYEQYF
TGTGCCAGCAGCCCCCCTGATGGTGTAGAGGGTTCCTACGAGCAGTACTTC
>NA|TRBV10-3|TRBD1|TRBJ1-5
CAISSTGGSNQPQHF
TGTGCCATCAGTTCGACAGGGGGTAGCAATCAGCCCCAGCATTTT
>few|TRBV2|NA|TRBJ1-5
CASRLSGRGGGNQPQHF
TGTGCCAGCAGGCTGTCGGGGAGAGGTGGTGGCAATCAGCCCCAGCATTTT
>NA|TRBV19|NA|TRBJ1-2
CASSMGQSYGYTF
TGTGCCAGTAGTATGGGACAATCCTATGGCTACACCTTC
>few|TRBV4-1|TRBD1|TRBJ1-3
CASSREGTGVTGNTIYF
TGCGCCAGCAGCCGAGAGGGGACAGGGGTTACTGGAAACACCATATATTTT
>NA|TRBV4-3|NA|TRBJ2-1
CASSQDQTNYNEQFF
TGCGCCAGCAGCCAAGATCAGACTAACTACAATGAGCAGTTCTTC
>NA|TRBV7-6|NA|TRBJ1-3
CASSLAGRRDYLSGNTIYF
TGTGCCAGCAGCTTAGCAGGGAGGAGGGACTACCTTAGTGGAAACACCATATATTTT
>once|TRBV5-4|TRBD2|TRBJ2-5
CASSGAGGRRETQYF
TGTGCCAGCAGCGGGGCGGGAGGAAGGCGTGAGACCCAGTACTTC
>NA|TRBV29-1|NA|TRBJ2-1
CSVESLRAGFGGNEQFF
TGCAGCGTTGAAAGCTTACGGGCGGGGTTTGGGGGGAATGAGCAGTTCTTC
>NA|TRBV5-3|TRBD2|TRBJ2-3
CARSPGLAGGKSTDTQYF
TGTGCCAGAAGCCCAGGACTAGCGGGAGGGAAAAGCACAGATACGCAGTATTTT
>few|TRBV6-2/TRBV6-3|NA|TRBJ2-1
CASSYSVQHNEQFF
TGTGCCAGCAGTTACTCGGTACAGCACAATGAGCAGTTCTTC
>NA|TRBV28|NA|TRBJ2-1
CASSPESGLVGEQFF
TGTGCCAGCAGCCCAGAAAGCGGGCTTGTAGGGGAGCAGTTCTTC
>NA|TRBV7-8|TRBD1|TRBJ1-5
CASSSKTGARSNQPQHF
TGTGCCAGCAGCTCCAAGACAGGGGCTCGGAGCAATCAGCCCCAGCATTTT